This TCR beta chain is from a study of kidney transplant recipient with SARS-CoV-2 infection. TCRdb reprocessed the reads with MiXCR, giving one entry per CDR3 protein. This table has 250,000 or so distinct CDR3 sequences, 25% to 30% appearing once. This CDR3 region has 13 residues. Germline assignment: CDR1 SGHTA and CDR2 FQGTGA. The V and J ends lost 1 base and 12 bases, in that order; junction bases with no gene match: 5. This clonotype appeared a few times. The clonotype comes from a male patient between 25 and 39 years old who had COVID-19 and was a kidney transplant recipient. Some T cells may have come from the graft donor. The input for sequencing was a blood sample, taken at baseline and between days 110 and 120 from a kidney transplant recipient. The rearrangement joins TRBV7-3 to TRBJ2-1; 8 bases line up with TRBD1. The CDR3 DNA follows: TGTGCCAGCAGCTTAATTTTCGGGACAGGGCAGTTCTTC. Its protein product is CASSLIFGTGQFF.